These 10 T cell receptor beta chains share one sample of origin, sequenced in a study of siplizumab effects on memory and regulatory T cells. This table comes from immunoSEQ multiplex PCR, and its TCRdb copy is limited to in-frame clones, with some not included. The data show tens of thousands of clones, approximately 93% seen once. Sample: CD8+ T cells sorted from blood. The receptors were gathered from a human donor in good health.

V and J are TRBV27 and TRBJ1-5; D remains unclear. Germline V gives CDR1 MNHEY, CDR2 SMNVEV (reference sequence). The CDR3 covers 16 residues. Deletions cut 2 bases from V and 3 bases from J, with 14 bases between. The CDR3 nucleotides are TGTGCCAGCAGTTTAAGTTTCGGCGGAGCCAATCAGCCCCAGCATTTT. Residues: CASSLSFGGANQPQHF.

The chain has TRBV7-9 and TRBJ1-1, with D possibly TRBD1 on 5 matching bases. V was cut by 2 bases and J by 3 bases, with 16 bases left in between. Germline V CDR1 and CDR2: SEHNR, FQNEAQ (reference sequence). The CDR3 sequence is 16 residues long. The CDR3 DNA sequence: TGTGCCAGCAGCTTATTGCGCTGGGGGTTAGACACTGAAGCTTTCTTT. Residues: CASSLLRWGLDTEAFF.

This chain links TRBV7-6 with TRBJ2-3; D remains unclear. This CDR3 region has 14 residues. Germline V gene data show CDR1 as SGHVS and CDR2 as FNYEAQ. Trimming left V 1 base short and J 3 bases short, with 8 bases between. CDR3 coding DNA: TGTGCCAGCAGCTTAGAGTCTTTGACAGATACGCAGTATTTT. It yields the protein CASSLESLTDTQYF.

This chain connects TRBV6-5 to TRBJ1-5; D uncertain. Germline V CDR1 and CDR2: MNHEY, SVGAGI. The CDR3 length is 14 residues. Between the trimmed V and J ends, which lost 4 bases and 3 bases, there was a span of 10 bases. The CDR3 sequence: CASSLDGDNQPQHF. Here the CDR3 DNA reads TGTGCCAGCAGTTTGGACGGAGACAATCAGCCCCAGCATTTT.

With respect to this clone: Other nucleotide sequences in the sample specify the same CDR3. The CDR3 DNA reads TGTGCCACCAGCAGAGGGACTAGCGGGAGTAATGAGCAGTTCTTC. This sequence encodes CATSRGTSGSNEQFF. The chain has TRBV15 and TRBJ2-1; 13 positions agree with TRBD2. With V trimmed by 1 base and J by 7 bases, 1 base remained unmatched. Germline V gives CDR1 LNHNV, CDR2 YYDKDF (reference sequence). The CDR3 is 15 residues long.

The chain has TRBV30 and TRBJ2-5; the D gene is possibly TRBD2 (6 bases). The V end lost 2 bases, the J end lost 2 bases, and 12 bases lay between the germline ends. The germline V gene encodes CDR1 GTSNPN and CDR2 SVGIG (reference sequence). The CDR3 runs to 14 residues. The CDR3 region is CAWSPRLEQETQYF. DNA of the CDR3: TGTGCCTGGAGTCCCCGACTAGAGCAAGAGACCCAGTACTTC.

The chain links TRBV30 to TRBJ2-2; D remains unclear. The CDR3 has 13 amino acids. Trimming stripped 5 bases from V and 2 bases from J, with 9 bases between. Germline values: CDR1 GTSNPN, CDR2 SVGIG (reference sequence). The CDR3 is CAWDPANTGELFF. The CDR3 DNA is TGTGCCTGGGACCCCGCTAACACCGGGGAGCTGTTTTTT.

On this clone itself: A read error may be the cause here, since a much bigger clone is one base away. This sequence joins TRBV5-8 and TRBJ2-7; 7 nucleotides agree with TRBD1. Trimming cost V 4 bases and J 0 bases; bases outside gene matches: 4. CDR3 size: 14 residues. Germline V gene data show CDR1 as SGHTS and CDR2 as YDEGEE. CDR3 amino acids: CASSPDRDSYEQYF. The CDR3 bases are TGTGCCAGCAGCCCTGACAGGGACTCCTACGAGCAGTACTTC. Full variable domain (outside the CDR3, taken from reference TRBV5-8 and TRBJ2-7): EAGVTQSPTHLIKTRGQQATLRCSPISGHTSVYWYQQALGLGLQFLLWYDEGEERNRGNFPPRFSGRQFPNYSSELNVNALELEDSALYLCASSPDRDSYEQYFGPGTRLTVT.

The chain combines TRBV15 with TRBJ2-1; 9 bases match TRBD2. The germline V gene encodes CDR1 LNHNV and CDR2 YYDKDF (reference sequence). J lost 6 bases, V lost 0 bases, and 6 bases had no gene match. The CDR3 totals 16 residues. The CDR3 loop reads CATSRDRASGANEQFF. CDR3 nucleotides: TGTGCCACCAGCAGAGATAGGGCTAGCGGGGCCAATGAGCAGTTCTTC. The full variable domain, completed using reference TRBV15 and TRBJ2-1, is DAMVIQNPRYQVTQFGKPVTLSCSQTLNHNVMYWYQQKSSQAPKLLFHYYDKDFNNEADTPDNFQSRRPNTSFCFLDIRSPGLGDTAMYLCATSRDRASGANEQFFGPGTRLTVL.

A word on this clone: The sample carries other DNA sequences with the same CDR3. The chain links TRBV7-9 to TRBJ2-7; tentatively, D is TRBD2 (5 bases). Trimming shortened V by 5 bases and J by 6 bases, and 8 bases separated the two germline ends. Germline V gene data show CDR1 as SEHNR and CDR2 as FQNEAQ (reference sequence). This CDR3 has 11 amino acids. The CDR3 loop is CASSPGGEQYF. CDR3 nucleotides: TGTGCCAGCAGCCCCGGAGGCGAGCAGTACTTC.